This T cell receptor beta chain was recorded in a study of T cells in Graves' hyperthyroidism and ophthalmopathy (dated by TCRdb to the late 2010s). As for the study more broadly: Peripheral blood samples were taken at initial diagnosis, before any treatment was given. According to the paper, TCR Vbeta CDR3 sequencing was carried out on 135 peripheral blood samples, which came from fewer than 50 ophthalmopathy, some 73 hyperthyroidism and approximately 17 progressor patients. The 100 discovery patients were randomly divided into training and test sets at a 7:3 ratio. To identify distinguishing TCR V-J signatures, a discovery cohort of around 100 patients was used, comprising 40 to 45 with Graves' ophthalmopathy and 57 with stable Graves' hyperthyroidism. Thyroid tissue and blood T-cell repertoires from about 6 Graves' hyperthyroidism patients were also compared in the study. Whether ophthalmopathy could be predicted prospectively was tested in an independent validation cohort made up of under 20 hyperthyroidism patients plus 17 patients who later progressed to ophthalmopathy. Following sampling, methimazole starting at 30 mg daily was given to hyperthyroidism patients, and high-dose intravenous methylprednisolone was given to ophthalmopathy patients. What the work shows at the level of the full study, not this receptor alone: Ophthalmopathy was separated from stable hyperthyroidism by a 13 V-J signature model, with 87.88% sensitivity and 81% to 83% specificity obtained in cross-validation and 80%/75% obtained in testing. In validation, the model predicted progression to ophthalmopathy with just under 71% sensitivity and roughly 75% specificity, a median of approximately 6.5 months before onset. Most expanded thyroid clonotypes (frequency above 0.001) were also detected in blood, suggesting blood repertoires may reflect thyroid immune responses. Sample size was not statistically predetermined, and investigators were not blinded to group allocation.

The TCR beta CDR3 regions were amplified from RNA transcripts. For the first round of RT-PCR on the TCR CDR3, the HTBI primer set was used together with the Qiagen OneStep RT-PCR kit. A second multiplex PCR round built the libraries, followed by size selection and purification. Sequencing of the libraries was done on an Illumina HiSeq2000 using paired-end 100 bp reads. The authors processed their data as follows. Raw data were processed with SOAPnuke, discarding reads with adapters, uncalled bases, mean Phred below 15, or no exact constant-primer or identifier match. High-quality paired reads were merged with COPE v1.2.5, and unique nucleotide sequences were defined as clonotypes. Clonotypes were aligned to IMGT TRBV, TRBD and TRBJ reference segments using MiTCR v1.1. The analysis was restricted to V-J combinations with a frequency above 0.0001, which together covered over 99% of the repertoires. The TCS score was defined as the ratio of F50 (clonal expansion) to E x V (chaos), calculated using BLOSUM62-based TCRdist between CDR3 peptides within each V-J. Welch's t-statistics and random forest reduced 500 to 550 V-J features to some 14, which were used in a naive Bayes classifier (R e1071). The public reads were reanalyzed by TCRdb: fastp trimming at Q25, MiXCR alignment, in-frame beta chains only. CDR3 protein sequences are deduplicated, and each keeps its most common genes and DNA. The V and J calls come from TCRdb's annotation, not from the publication. This sample lists roughly 110,000 distinct CDR3 sequences; approximately 16% were detected once. The top ten clones comprise 42% of the sample.

Graves' hyperthyroidism was defined as stable when no progression to ophthalmopathy occurred over 18 months of follow-up. Hyperthyroidism patients were aged 18 to 65 years and newly diagnosed, with disease duration of less than 2 months. The study excluded patients with uncontrolled infections, other autoimmune diseases, pregnancy or lactation. Diagnoses relied on clinical symptoms, serum thyroxine and TRAb, thyroid ultrasound and orbital computed tomography. PBMCs were separated from approximately 10 ml of fresh peripheral blood using Ficoll-Paque density gradient centrifugation. Trizol reagent was used to extract total RNA, and RNA quality was then checked on an Agilent 2100 Bioanalyzer. This clonotype occurred many times. Its antigen remains undetermined. The input lacks base qualities; no much larger clone sits a single base away. Specimen: blood. The sequence was collected from a woman aged 45-60 years with Graves' hyperthyroidism.

The DNA is as follows: TGTGCCAGCAGTGTTTTTCCAACACAGGGAAATTCACCCCTCCACTTT. This gives the protein CASSVFPTQGNSPLHF. The chain couples TRBV28 to TRBJ1-6; a tentative D match to TRBD1 spans 6 bases. The CDR3, cysteine through phenylalanine, is 16 amino acids long. The only DNA kept is the CDR3, 48 bases in frame from the first base. Per the germline V gene, MDHEN is the CDR1 and SYDVKM is the CDR2. Deletion took 5 bases off V and 7 bases off J, with a span of 18 bases between the germline ends.